This T cell receptor (beta chain) appears in the sequencing data of a study of blood T cell repertoires in COVID-19. The method was immunoSEQ multiplex PCR; TCRdb's version includes in-frame clones alone and lacks a portion of them. Of about 130,000 clones listed, 81% were seen once; the top ten hold about 17%. This clonotype was sampled from a man aged 30-40 years with COVID-19, enrolled during active disease. The sample consisted of peripheral blood.

CDR3 sequence reads: CASSPDRGSYNEQFF. The CDR3 DNA sequence: TGTGCCAGCAGCCCGGACAGAGGATCCTACAATGAGCAGTTCTTC. V usage is TRBV5-6 and J usage is TRBJ2-1; tentative D call: TRBD1 (6 bases). Per germline, CDR1 SGHDT and CDR2 YYEEEE. The ends were cut back, 4 bases at V and 1 base at J, with 12 bases in the middle. The length of the CDR3 is 15 residues. The variable domain in full, completed from reference TRBV5-6 and TRBJ2-1, reads DAGVTQSPTHLIKTRGQQVTLRCSPKSGHDTVSWYQQALGQGPQFIFQYYEEEERQRGNFPDRFSGHQFPNYSSELNVNALLLGDSALYLCASSPDRGSYNEQFFGPGTRLTVL.